The rows below give T cell receptor beta chains drawn from one sample of a study of cytomegalovirus exposure and HLA in healthy donors. The protocol was immunoSEQ multiplex PCR, while the TCRdb copy is restricted to in-frame clones and leaves out a portion. The sample lists 150,000 to 200,000 clones, approximately 86% occurring once. Sequenced sample: PBMCs. These receptors all come from a man between 25 and 39 years old in good health and CMV-seropositive. CDR3s include the opening cysteine and the closing phenylalanine or tryptophan. Each record gives: CDR3 protein, clone size, J gene, V gene, CDR3 length. Not all rows give a size; the values are once, few, many and, for expanded clones, a class.

CASSLELAGIFYEQFF | . | TRBJ2-1 | TRBV5-1 | 16
CASSSLFGTDTQYF | many | TRBJ2-3 | TRBV2 | 14
CASSQGSSLTGELFF | . | TRBJ2-2 | TRBV4-1 | 15
CASSSGGYEQFF | once | TRBJ2-1 | TRBV27 | 12
CASMSGNQPQHF | few | TRBJ1-5 | TRBV19 | 12
CASSLLSSTDTQYF | . | TRBJ2-3 | TRBV7-2 | 14
CASSLLGHGELFF | . | TRBJ2-2 | TRBV7-3 | 13
CASIGQTTDTQYF | once | TRBJ2-3 | TRBV6-1 | 13
CACDTGLNTEAFF | . | TRBJ1-1 | TRBV30 | 13
CASRLAFTGHTNYEQYF | . | TRBJ2-7 | TRBV12-2 | 17
CASSQTYLTDTQYF | . | TRBJ2-3 | TRBV4-3 | 14
CASSLVQGALGEAFF | few | TRBJ1-1 | TRBV7-2 | 15
CASSLTGPSSYNEQFF | . | TRBJ2-1 | TRBV5-1 | 16
CASSEIQGSGYTF | few | TRBJ1-2 | TRBV2 | 13
CASSLGRANTEAFF | . | TRBJ1-1 | TRBV7-9 | 14
CASSLGSGVGYTF | . | TRBJ1-2 | TRBV7-2 | 13
CASSLIRERENEQFF | . | TRBJ2-1 | TRBV7-2 | 15